The 28 T cell receptor beta chains below all came from one sample that was sequenced in a study of blood T cell repertoires in COVID-19. This table comes from immunoSEQ multiplex PCR, and its TCRdb copy is limited to in-frame clones, with some not included. This sample has under 200,000 clones; 65% to 85% occur once, and the top ten carry under 3.5%. Sequenced: peripheral blood. The source is an older woman with acute or convalescent COVID-19.

This sequence joins TRBV21-1 and TRBJ1-6. TRBV21-1 is labeled a pseudogene. The CDR3 is 15 residues long. The DNA of the CDR3 is TGTGCCAGCAGCAAAGGGGACTGCTTCCCTTCACCCCTCCACTTT. Translated, it gives CASSKGDCFPSPLHF.

This chain uses TRBV9 with TRBJ2-5, with TRBD2 identical over 13 bases. In germline, CDR1 is SGDLS, CDR2 YYNGEE. There are 16 residues in the CDR3. V trimming: 0 bases; J trimming: 4 bases; junction bases outside the gene matches: 3. DNA for the CDR3: TGTGCCAGCAGCGTAGGGACTAGCGGGGGATTAGAGACCCAGTACTTC. Translated, it gives CASSVGTSGGLETQYF.

V gene TRBV6-2 or TRBV6-3 combines with J gene TRBJ2-5, with D maybe TRBD2 (5 bases). In germline, CDR1 is MNHEY, CDR2 SVGEGT. V lost 2 bases and J 1 base, leaving 11 bases between the germline ends. The CDR3 consists of 15 residues. CDR3 DNA sequence: TGTGCCAGCAGTTACGAGCAGGACTTCCAAGAGACCCAGTACTTC. Its translation is CASSYEQDFQETQYF.

The chain couples TRBV9 to TRBJ2-1; D is perhaps TRBD1 (7 bases). This CDR3 comprises 15 residues. Germline V lookup: CDR1 SGDLS, CDR2 YYNGEE. With 7 bases removed from V and 4 bases from J, the gap between germline ends came to 18 bases. The CDR3 DNA sequence: TGTGCCAGCGGACGAACGACAGGGACTTACAATGAGCAGTTCTTC. Amino acids: CASGRTTGTYNEQFF.

V is TRBV15 and J is TRBJ2-7, with 10 bases that match TRBD1. The germline CDR1 and CDR2 sequences are LNHNV and YYDKDF (reference sequence). The V segment lost 3 bases and the J segment 3 bases; nucleotides outside the gene matches: 2. The CDR3 is 14 residues long. CDR3 in amino acids: CATSRGTGDYEQYF. CDR3 DNA: TGTGCCACCAGCAGGGGGACAGGGGACTACGAGCAGTACTTC. The full variable domain, in which reference TRBV15 and TRBJ2-7 provide the parts outside the CDR3, is DAMVIQNPRYQVTQFGKPVTLSCSQTLNHNVMYWYQQKSSQAPKLLFHYYDKDFNNEADTPDNFQSRRPNTSFCFLDIRSPGLGDTAMYLCATSRGTGDYEQYFGPGTRLTVT.

V is TRBV20-1 and J is TRBJ2-7, with 10 bases that match TRBD1. There are 11 residues in the CDR3. The germline V gene encodes CDR1 DFQATT and CDR2 SNEGSKA (reference sequence). The CDR3 DNA reads TGCAGAGGACAGGGGGGTGACGAGCAGTACTTC. This codes for CRGQGGDEQYF.

The chain combines TRBV2 with TRBJ1-5, with TRBD1 matching over 9 bases. The CDR3 totals 17 residues. Germline-derived CDR1 and CDR2 are SNHLY and FYNNEI. Unmatched junction bases numbered 9, after V lost 3 bases and J lost 3 bases. The DNA of the CDR3 is TGTGCCAGCAGTGACTTATCGACAGGGGGGTACAATCAGCCCCAGCATTTT. It specifies CASSDLSTGGYNQPQHF.

The chain joins TRBV3-1 (or the pseudogene TRBV3-2) to TRBJ1-1, with D possibly TRBD1 on 6 matching bases. The CDR3 has 13 amino acids. From germline, CDR1 is LGHDT and CDR2 YNNKEL (reference sequence). The V end lost 1 base, the J end lost 9 bases, and 12 bases lay between the germline ends. CDR3 amino acids: CASSQGSGVQAFF. The DNA for the CDR3 is TGTGCCAGCAGCCAAGGATCAGGGGTACAAGCTTTCTTT.

CDR3 residues: CASSLQGARDGYTF. CDR3 nucleotides: TGTGCCAGCAGTTTACAGGGGGCGAGAGATGGCTACACCTTC. This sequence joins TRBV6-5 and TRBJ1-2, with 9 nucleotides matching TRBD1. The V gene's germline CDR1 is MNHEY and CDR2 SVGAGI. The CDR3 runs 14 residues. After removal of 4 bases from V and 6 bases from J, the junction contained 6 bases not matched to a gene.

This sequence joins TRBV6-1 and TRBJ1-6; D not certain. CDR1 is MNHNS, CDR2 SASEGT, per germline. The CDR3 extends over 16 amino acids. V dropped 4 bases and J dropped 0 bases, with 10 bases sitting between them. DNA of the CDR3: TGTGCCAGCAGTGCAGCCTTGAGCTCCTATAATTCACCCCTCCACTTT. Translated, it gives CASSAALSSYNSPLHF.

This chain uses TRBV7-9 with TRBJ2-5, with D maybe TRBD2 (5 bases). Trimming stripped 1 base from V and 3 bases from J, with 6 bases between. Germline V gene sequence: CDR1 SEHNR, CDR2 FQNEAQ (reference sequence). This CDR3 comprises 13 residues. In DNA, the CDR3 is TGTGCCAGCAGCTTAGGGGGAGAAGAGACCCAGTACTTC. The encoded protein is CASSLGGEETQYF. Full variable domain (rest looked up from reference TRBV7-9 and TRBJ2-5): DTGVSQNPRHKITKRGQNVTFRCDPISEHNRLYWYRQTLGQGPEFLTYFQNEAQLEKSRLLSDRFSAERPKGSFSTLEIQRTEQGDSAMYLCASSLGGEETQYFGPGTRLLVL.

The CDR3 loop is CASSFSGGVQETQYF. In DNA, the CDR3 is TGTGCCAGCAGCTTTAGCGGGGGGGTTCAAGAGACCCAGTACTTC. This rearrangement joins TRBV7-8 to TRBJ2-5, with 11 bases that match TRBD2. V was pared by 3 bases and J by 2 bases, with 2 bases of the junction left unmatched. There are 15 residues in the CDR3. The germline V gene has CDR1 SGHVS and CDR2 FQNEAQ.

This clone was recorded a few times. The rearrangement uses TRBV5-4 and TRBJ2-3; 8 nucleotides align to TRBD2. From germline, CDR1 is SGHNT and CDR2 YYREEE (reference sequence). The CDR3 totals 16 residues. V was pared by 4 bases and J by 9 bases, with 16 bases of the junction left unmatched. The CDR3 spells CASSLLASGGQGTQYF. The CDR3 bases are TGTGCCAGCAGCCTCCTTGCCTCGGGGGGGCAAGGAACGCAGTATTTT.

This clone was seen only once. The chain couples TRBV7-2 to TRBJ2-7; no clear D gene. Germline CDR1 SGHTA, CDR2 FQGNSA. This CDR3 comprises 12 residues. Trimming removed 6 bases at V and 2 bases at J, with 8 bases between. CDR3 region: CASSRTAYEQYF. Here the CDR3 DNA reads TGTGCCAGCAGTCGCACAGCCTACGAGCAGTACTTC.

V usage is TRBV15 and J usage is TRBJ2-7, with TRBD2 matching over 13 bases. J lost 3 bases, V lost 5 bases, and 7 bases had no gene match. The CDR3 is 16 residues long. CDR1 is LNHNV, CDR2 YYDKDF, per germline (reference sequence). The CDR3 spells CATSDTSGGAYYEQYF. CDR3 in DNA: TGTGCCACCAGCGATACTAGCGGGGGGGCTTACTACGAGCAGTACTTC.

The chain carries TRBV7-2 and TRBJ1-1; 9 positions match TRBD1. CDR1 and CDR2 (germline): SGHTA, FQGNSA. The CDR3 runs to 19 residues. Trimming took 1 base from V and 1 from J; bases not matched to a gene: 13. CDR3 nucleotides: TGTGCCAGCAGCTTAGGAATGGGGGGGACAGGGTTAGAGAACACTGAAGCTTTCTTT. Its translation: CASSLGMGGTGLENTEAFF. The full variable domain, rest sourced from reference TRBV7-2 and TRBJ1-1, is GAGVSQSPSNKVTEKGKDVELRCDPISGHTALYWYRQSLGQGLEFLIYFQGNSAPDKSGLPSDRFSAERTGGSVSTLTIQRTQQEDSAVYLCASSLGMGGTGLENTEAFFGQGTRLTVV.

V gene TRBV18 combines with J gene TRBJ2-4; D unclear. The V end lost 3 bases, the J end lost 0 bases, and 9 bases lay between the germline ends. The CDR3 sequence is 15 residues long. Germline values: CDR1 KGHSH, CDR2 LQKENI. The CDR3: CASSPNGLAKNIQYF. The CDR3 DNA reads TGTGCCAGCTCACCGAATGGCCTAGCCAAAAACATTCAGTACTTC.

The chain carries TRBV30 and TRBJ1-3; D may be TRBD1 (6 bases). This CDR3 has 14 amino acids. V was shortened by 5 bases and J by 0 bases, with 11 bases between the two germline ends. Germline V gives CDR1 GTSNPN, CDR2 SVGIG (reference sequence). The CDR3 loop reads CAWALGGSGNTIYF. The CDR3 bases are TGTGCCTGGGCCCTAGGGGGCTCTGGAAACACCATATATTTT.

This clone occurred once. The rearrangement links TRBV7-9 to TRBJ2-6; TRBD1 matches at 7 bases. Trimming cost V 5 bases and J 3 bases; bases outside gene matches: 4. CDR1 SEHNR and CDR2 FQNEAQ come from the germline V gene (reference sequence). This CDR3 has 15 residues. DNA for the CDR3: TGTGCCAGCAGCGCCACAGGGGTTGGGGCCAACGTCCTGACTTTC. This translates into CASSATGVGANVLTF.

The chain links TRBV2 to TRBJ2-7; D might be TRBD1 (6 bases). Deletions cut 6 bases from V and 0 bases from J, with 9 bases between. CDR3 size: 13 residues. From germline, CDR1 is SNHLY and CDR2 FYNNEI. CDR3 nucleotides: TGTGCCAGCAGCAAGGACAGCTCCTACGAGCAGTACTTC. This translates into CASSKDSSYEQYF.

The chain couples TRBV9 to TRBJ2-4, with 7 bases matching TRBD1. The CDR3 has 16 amino acids. Germline values: CDR1 SGDLS, CDR2 YYNGEE. Germline trimming cut 4 bases from V and 0 bases from J; bases unmatched to any gene: 7. The CDR3 sequence: CASSPQTGIAKNIQYF. CDR3 DNA sequence: TGTGCCAGCAGCCCCCAGACAGGGATAGCCAAAAACATTCAGTACTTC.

This chain joins TRBV6-5 and TRBJ1-1; D not resolved. CDR3 length: 15 amino acids. V gave up 7 bases and J gave up 4 bases, with 19 bases separating them. Germline V gene lookup returns CDR1 MNHEY and CDR2 SVGAGI. The CDR3 DNA sequence: TGTGCCAGCATCGGTGGTCTCCCCGTCGTCACTGAAGCTTTCTTT. This codes for CASIGGLPVVTEAFF.

The rearrangement joins TRBV6-6 to TRBJ1-3, with TRBD1 as a possible D gene (6 bases). Between the trimmed V and J ends, which lost 0 bases and 0 bases, there was a span of 9 bases. CDR1 and CDR2 (germline): MNHNY, SVGAGI (reference sequence). This CDR3 has 16 residues. Here the CDR3 reads CASSYSGQSSGNTIYF. Here the CDR3 DNA reads TGTGCCAGCAGTTACTCAGGACAGAGCTCTGGAAACACCATATATTTT.

The chain uses TRBV4-1 and TRBJ1-1; TRBD1 agrees at 11 bases. Trimming took 3 bases from V and 7 from J; bases not matched to a gene: 7. Germline CDR1 is MGHRA and CDR2 is YSYEKL. CDR3 length equals 15 residues. The DNA of the CDR3 is TGCGCCAGCAGCCACGGACAGGGGGCGCGGATTGAAGCTTTCTTT. Protein product: CASSHGQGARIEAFF.

The chain is built from TRBV21-1 and TRBJ2-7; no DNA check was done on the table's D call, TRBD2. TRBV21-1 is recorded as a pseudogene. There are 15 residues in the CDR3. The DNA of the CDR3 is TGTGCCAGCAGCTGGGAGGGATACCACTCCTACGAGCAGTACTTC. This codes for CASSWEGYHSYEQYF.

The CDR3 spells CASSYGYSGADNEQFF. For the CDR3, the DNA is TGTGCCAGCAGTTACGGTTATAGCGGGGCTGACAATGAGCAGTTCTTC. The chain recombines TRBV6-5 with TRBJ2-1; 8 bases are shared with TRBD2. After removal of 2 bases from V and 5 bases from J, the junction contained 8 bases not matched to a gene. The length of the CDR3 is 16 residues. The germline CDR1 and CDR2 sequences are MNHEY and SVGAGI.

This rearrangement joins TRBV6-2 or TRBV6-3 to TRBJ2-2; D call uncertain. V was shortened by 3 bases and J by 6 bases, with 14 bases between the two germline ends. Looked up from germline, CDR1 is MNHEY and CDR2 is SVGEGT. The CDR3 is 15 amino acids. This CDR3 is CASSYARVSAGELFF. The CDR3 DNA reads TGTGCCAGCAGTTATGCGCGCGTCTCGGCCGGGGAGCTGTTTTTT.

The gene calls are TRBV28 and TRBJ1-2; D remains unclear. This CDR3 spans 15 amino acids. Germline V CDR1 and CDR2: MDHEN, SYDVKM. The V and J ends lost 6 bases and 4 bases respectively, with 18 bases between them. The CDR3, as DNA: TGTGCCAGCAGCAGCACAGCCCTATTCTTCTATGGCTACACCTTC. It specifies CASSSTALFFYGYTF.